Presented here are 12 T cell receptor beta chains from one specimen sequenced in a study of blood T cell repertoires in COVID-19 (dated by TCRdb to 2018 to 2020). To prepare the library, the immunoSEQ multiplex PCR assay was applied. In TCRdb, the immuneACCESS table is reduced to in-frame sequences with V and J assigned. These tables do not hold every clone; where another copy was compared, an unresolved V gene accounts for under half, and the others remain unexplained. The sample table contains tens of thousands of clones; only one count was recorded for approximately 78% of them. 10% of the sample is held by the ten biggest clonotypes. Sequencing was done on a sample of peripheral blood. Receptors originate from a man aged 55 to 70 with acute or convalescent COVID-19.

Only one count was recorded for this clone. This chain joins TRBV7-9 and TRBJ2-3; 7 bases line up with TRBD1. V was pared by 3 bases and J by 2 bases, with 2 bases of the junction left unmatched. Germline-derived CDR1 and CDR2 are SEHNR and FQNEAQ (reference sequence). The CDR3 covers 14 residues. The CDR3 sequence: CASSLDRSTDTQYF. The CDR3 DNA sequence: TGTGCCAGCAGCTTGGACAGGTCCACAGATACGCAGTATTTT.

The chain has TRBV28 and TRBJ2-2, with 7 bases lining up with TRBD2. The CDR3 has 17 residues. V trimming: 7 bases; J trimming: 4 bases; junction bases outside the gene matches: 15. In germline, CDR1 is MDHEN, CDR2 SYDVKM. CDR3: CASTPTPGGSATGELFF. The CDR3 coding sequence is TGTGCCAGCACCCCGACCCCCGGGGGGAGTGCCACCGGGGAGCTGTTTTTT.

The rearrangement links TRBV5-6 to TRBJ2-7; D possibly corresponds to TRBD1 (5 bases). Per germline, CDR1 SGHDT and CDR2 YYEEEE. Trimming stripped 0 bases from V and 3 bases from J, with 10 bases between. The CDR3 covers 14 residues. This CDR3 is CASSLGPQGYEQYF. The CDR3 DNA follows: TGTGCCAGCAGCTTGGGACCCCAGGGCTACGAGCAGTACTTC. Complete variable domain (other parts from reference TRBV5-6 and TRBJ2-7): DAGVTQSPTHLIKTRGQQVTLRCSPKSGHDTVSWYQQALGQGPQFIFQYYEEEERQRGNFPDRFSGHQFPNYSSELNVNALLLGDSALYLCASSLGPQGYEQYFGPGTRLTVT.

This clone was detected only once. The chain recombines TRBV7-8 with TRBJ2-2; perhaps TRBD1 as D (6 bases). The CDR3 is 16 amino acids. Germline V gene data show CDR1 as SGHVS and CDR2 as FQNEAQ. The V and J ends lost 5 bases and 0 bases respectively, with 13 bases between them. The CDR3 region is CASSPGAGANTGELFF. The CDR3 DNA is TGTGCCAGCAGCCCGGGCGCAGGGGCGAACACCGGGGAGCTGTTTTTT.

The chain carries TRBV28 and TRBJ1-2; D perhaps matches TRBD1 (6 bases). Germline V gives CDR1 MDHEN, CDR2 SYDVKM. V lost 5 bases to trimming and J lost 3 bases, with 16 bases between them. The CDR3 loop spans 15 amino acids. This CDR3 reads CASSKSAAGDYGYTF. The CDR3 DNA is TGTGCCAGCAGTAAGAGCGCGGCAGGGGACTATGGCTACACCTTC.

The chain joins TRBV10-3 to TRBJ1-2; TRBD1 aligns across 8 bases. V trimming: 8 bases; J trimming: 4 bases; junction bases outside the gene matches: 12. Germline V gene lookup returns CDR1 ENHRY and CDR2 SYGVKD. This CDR3 region has 15 residues. For the CDR3, the DNA is TGTGCCATCGGAGGCCAGGGGGCGAATACCTATGGCTACACCTTC. It encodes CAIGGQGANTYGYTF.

Written as DNA, the CDR3 is TGTGCCAGCAGCTTGGCGACAGGGGGCGGGAAACTGTTTTTT. Translated, it gives CASSLATGGGKLFF. This chain uses TRBV5-6 with TRBJ1-4; the match to TRBD1 covers 10 bases. There are 14 residues in the CDR3. The germline CDR1 and CDR2 sequences are SGHDT and YYEEEE. Germline trimming cut 0 bases from V and 11 bases from J; bases unmatched to any gene: 4.

The rearrangement links TRBV4-1 to TRBJ1-6; TRBD1 matches at 9 bases. J gave up 7 bases and V 1 base, and 5 bases lay outside the gene matches. Looked up from germline, CDR1 is MGHRA and CDR2 is YSYEKL. The CDR3 consists of 16 residues. The CDR3 loop reads CASSQVPTGGNSPLHF. The DNA of the CDR3 is TGCGCCAGCAGCCAAGTCCCCACAGGGGGCAATTCACCCCTCCACTTT.

The chain is built from TRBV5-6 and TRBJ2-3; D gene uncertain. From germline, CDR1 is SGHDT and CDR2 YYEEEE. The ends were cut back, 4 bases at V and 6 bases at J, with 6 bases in the middle. CDR3 length: 11 residues. Here the CDR3 DNA reads TGTGCCAGCAGCGCCAGGGATACGCAGTATTTT. This sequence encodes CASSARDTQYF.

V gene TRBV19 combines with J gene TRBJ1-2; a possible D gene is TRBD1 (5 bases). V was trimmed by 5 bases and J by 2 bases, leaving 15 bases between them. This CDR3 region has 15 residues. The germline gives CDR1 LNHDA, CDR2 SQIVND (reference sequence). For the CDR3, the DNA is TGTGCCAGTAGTCCCCGAAGGGGCGCGAACTATGGCTACACCTTC. Its protein is CASSPRRGANYGYTF.

The V and J genes are TRBV7-2 and TRBJ2-5; 11 bases are shared with TRBD1. The CDR3 sequence is 15 residues long. Germline V lookup: CDR1 SGHTA, CDR2 FQGNSA. The V gene end was trimmed by 2 bases and the J gene end by 4 bases; junction bases not matched to a gene: 3. The CDR3 here is CASSLRTGGPETQYF. CDR3 coding DNA: TGTGCCAGCAGCTTAAGGACAGGGGGCCCAGAGACCCAGTACTTC. The full variable domain, completed using reference TRBV7-2 and TRBJ2-5, is GAGVSQSPSNKVTEKGKDVELRCDPISGHTALYWYRQSLGQGLEFLIYFQGNSAPDKSGLPSDRFSAERTGGSVSTLTIQRTQQEDSAVYLCASSLRTGGPETQYFGPGTRLLVL.

J is TRBJ2-3 and V is TRBV9, with TRBD1 identical over 9 bases. There are 14 residues in the CDR3. J was trimmed by 9 bases and V by 0 bases; bases with no gene match: 5. Germline V gene data show CDR1 as SGDLS and CDR2 as YYNGEE. The CDR3 here is CASSVEPQGATQYF. CDR3 nucleotides: TGTGCCAGCAGCGTAGAACCACAGGGGGCGACGCAGTATTTT.